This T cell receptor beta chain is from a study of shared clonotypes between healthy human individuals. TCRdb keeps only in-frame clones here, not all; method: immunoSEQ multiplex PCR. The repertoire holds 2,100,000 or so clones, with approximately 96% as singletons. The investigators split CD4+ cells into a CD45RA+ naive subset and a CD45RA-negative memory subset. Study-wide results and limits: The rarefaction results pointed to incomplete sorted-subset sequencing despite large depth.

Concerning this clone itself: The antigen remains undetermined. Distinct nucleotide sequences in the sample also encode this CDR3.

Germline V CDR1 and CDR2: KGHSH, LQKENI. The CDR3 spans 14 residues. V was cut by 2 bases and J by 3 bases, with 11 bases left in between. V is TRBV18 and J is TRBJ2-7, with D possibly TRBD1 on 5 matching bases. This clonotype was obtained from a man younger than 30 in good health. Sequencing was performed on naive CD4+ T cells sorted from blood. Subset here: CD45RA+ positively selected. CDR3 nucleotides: TGTGCCAGCTCACCAGAAGCAGGGTACTACGAGCAGTACTTC. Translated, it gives CASSPEAGYYEQYF.